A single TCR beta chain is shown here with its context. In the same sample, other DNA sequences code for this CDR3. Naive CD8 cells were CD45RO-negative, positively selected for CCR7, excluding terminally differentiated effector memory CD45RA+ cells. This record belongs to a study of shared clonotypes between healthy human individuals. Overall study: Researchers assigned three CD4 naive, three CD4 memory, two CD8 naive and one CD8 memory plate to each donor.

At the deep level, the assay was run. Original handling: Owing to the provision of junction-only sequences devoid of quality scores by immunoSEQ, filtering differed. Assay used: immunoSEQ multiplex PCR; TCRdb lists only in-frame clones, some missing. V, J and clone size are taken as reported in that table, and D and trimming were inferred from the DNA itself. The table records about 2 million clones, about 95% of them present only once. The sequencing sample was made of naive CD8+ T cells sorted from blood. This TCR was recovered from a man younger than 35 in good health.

The CDR3 bases are TGTGCCAGCAGCGTAGGGGGTGACTACGAGCAGTACTTC. This codes for CASSVGGDYEQYF. The chain combines TRBV9 with TRBJ2-7, with D uncertain. CDR1 is SGDLS and CDR2 is YYNGEE in the germline V gene. This CDR3 contains 13 residues. The V and J ends lost 0 bases and 3 bases respectively, with 7 bases between them.